One and the same sample provided the 9 T cell receptor beta chains below, sequenced in a study of beta chain features in type 1 diabetes. The investigators reverse transcribed all of the isolated RNA, so they sequenced expressed TCRB transcripts. Measured with immunoSEQ multiplex PCR; TCRdb has only the in-frame clones, and not every one. The sample comprises 130,000 to 150,000 clones, 6.5% to 8.5% of which are singletons, and 1.1% to 1.5% rests with the top ten. The source material was central memory CD4+ T cells from blood. These receptors originate from a woman aged 30 to 39 in good health.

This clone has more than one count but fewer than ten. This chain joins TRBV6-5 and TRBJ1-2; 10 positions agree with TRBD1. V lost 5 bases and J lost 8; bases outside the gene matches: 11. Germline values: CDR1 MNHEY, CDR2 SVGAGI. The CDR3 covers 15 residues. The CDR3 loop reads CASSKRQGASRGYTF. The CDR3 DNA reads as TGTGCCAGCAGTAAGAGACAGGGGGCATCGAGGGGCTACACCTTC.

In this sample, this clone turned up many times. J is TRBJ2-4 and V is TRBV7-2, with 8 bases aligning to TRBD1. Per germline, CDR1 SGHTA and CDR2 FQGNSA. With V trimmed by 5 bases and J by 6 bases, 6 bases remained unmatched. This CDR3 spans 14 amino acids. Here the CDR3 reads CASSDRTGPNIQYF. The CDR3 nucleotides read TGTGCCAGCAGCGATCGGACAGGGCCAAACATTCAGTACTTC.

This clone was recorded at least ten times. The J gene is TRBJ2-6, the V gene TRBV28, with 7 bases identical to TRBD1. The ends lost 4 bases at V and 2 bases at J; junction bases unmatched: 2. The V gene's germline CDR1 is MDHEN and CDR2 SYDVKM. The CDR3 extends over 15 amino acids. CDR3 DNA: TGTGCCAGCAGTTCCCAGGGGGCTGGGGCCAACGTCCTGACTTTC. It is translated as CASSSQGAGANVLTF.

The chain is built from TRBV9 and TRBJ2-7; TRBD2 matches at 12 bases. V shed 0 bases, J shed 11 bases, and the junction held 6 bases outside the gene matches. The CDR3 length is 14 residues. Germline V lookup: CDR1 SGDLS, CDR2 YYNGEE. DNA of the CDR3: TGTGCCAGCAGCGTAGGGCTAGCGGGAGGGCCGAAGTACTTC. It translates to CASSVGLAGGPKYF.

This clone showed up just a few times. V is TRBV7-8 and J is TRBJ2-5; a weak D match, TRBD1 (5 bases). With 1 base removed from V and 5 bases from J, the gap between germline ends came to 17 bases. The CDR3 runs 16 residues. Germline values: CDR1 SGHVS, CDR2 FQNEAQ. The CDR3 is CASSLGGHAIPETQYF. CDR3 in DNA: TGTGCCAGCAGCTTAGGAGGACACGCGATTCCTGAGACCCAGTACTTC.

This clone was seen more than once but under ten times. The CDR3 DNA reads TGTGCCAGCAGTGAAGACAGGTACGAGCAGTACTTC. This codes for CASSEDRYEQYF. J is TRBJ2-7 and V is TRBV2; TRBD1 is a possible D gene (5 bases). This CDR3 comprises 12 residues. Trimming removed 1 base at V and 4 bases at J, with 5 bases between. Germline-derived CDR1 and CDR2 are SNHLY and FYNNEI.

The chain joins TRBV19 to TRBJ1-5; D is unresolved. The V end lost 4 bases, the J end lost 8 bases, and 12 bases lay between the germline ends. Germline CDR1 LNHDA, CDR2 SQIVND (reference sequence). The CDR3 runs to 13 residues. Here the CDR3 reads CASSKDRGEPQHF. CDR3 in DNA: TGTGCCAGTAGTAAAGATCGCGGTGAGCCCCAGCATTTT.

This clone was seen a handful of times. This chain links TRBV7-2 with TRBJ1-3, with TRBD1 as a possible D gene (5 bases). CDR3 length: 15 amino acids. Trimming removed 4 bases at V and 0 bases at J, with 10 bases between. Germline values: CDR1 SGHTA, CDR2 FQGNSA. CDR3 DNA: TGTACCAGCAGCTCCGGGAGGGGCTCTGGAAACACCATATATTTT. It is translated as CTSSSGRGSGNTIYF.

This clone turned up a few times. The chain employs TRBV5-1 and TRBJ2-1; 10 bases fit TRBD2. With 5 bases clipped from V and 8 bases from J, the junction kept 10 bases outside the gene matches. The CDR3 length is 15 residues. Germline V gene data show CDR1 as SGHRS and CDR2 as YFSETQ. The CDR3 region is CASRGLAGVLDEQFF. The CDR3 nucleotides read TGCGCCAGCAGGGGCCTAGCGGGAGTATTGGATGAGCAGTTCTTC. Variable domain in full (rest from reference TRBV5-1 and TRBJ2-1): KAGVTQTPRYLIKTRGQQVTLSCSPISGHRSVSWYQQTPGQGLQFLFEYFSETQRNKGNFPGRFSGRQFSNSRSEMNVSTLELGDSALYLCASRGLAGVLDEQFFGPGTRLTVL.